What follows describes a single T cell receptor (beta chain). Bulk CD8+ and CD4+ cells came from magnetic negative isolation; CD8+ TEMRA by FACS. It was with random hexamers that 0.5 to 1 ug RNA was reverse transcribed. An immunoSEQ multiplex PCR amplified TCR beta CDR3 over 54 Vbeta and 13 Jbeta. TCRdb reprocessed the immunoSEQ multiplex PCR reads with MiXCR, giving one entry per CDR3 protein. The sample shows 170,000 or so distinct CDR3 sequences, about 96% of them seen only once. This sample is part of a study of CD8 T cells in Susac syndrome. The CDR3 loop spans 14 amino acids. Deletions cut 5 bases from V and 6 bases from J, with 15 bases between. Germline lookup yields CDR1 SGHVS and CDR2 FQNEAQ.

V and J are TRBV7-8 and TRBJ2-3, with D possibly called TRBD1 or TRBD2 (6 bases each). The sequenced sample consisted of CD4+ T cells from PBMCs. The clonotype comes from a human donor with Susac syndrome. The CDR3 protein is CASSELGGRDTQYF. In DNA form, the CDR3 reads TGTGCCAGCAGCGAACTCGGGGGCCGGGATACGCAGTATTTT.